A single sample is the source of the 27 T cell receptor beta chains below, sequenced in a study of cytomegalovirus exposure and HLA in healthy donors. Use of 60 Vbeta and 13 Jbeta primers characterized the PCR. Only in-frame clones appear in the TCRdb table, and some are missing; sequencing was by immunoSEQ multiplex PCR. The sample consists of about 160,000 clones, roughly three quarters of them appearing once. Sample: PBMCs. Source of these receptors: a man aged 18 to 30 in good health and CMV-seropositive.

The CDR3 DNA sequence: TGCGCCAGCAGCCCAAGGACCCGGGGCTATGGCTACACCTTC. Amino acid sequence: CASSPRTRGYGYTF. The chain links TRBV4-1 to TRBJ1-2; the D is unclear. Germline lookup yields CDR1 MGHRA and CDR2 YSYEKL. This CDR3 spans 14 amino acids. V lost 4 bases to trimming and J lost 4 bases, with 13 bases between them.

In DNA form, the CDR3 reads TGTGCCAGCAGCAGCCCAAAAGGTAATGGAGGGTATCAGCCCCAGCATTTT. Its translation is CASSSPKGNGGYQPQHF. The V call is TRBV21-1, the J call TRBJ1-5. TRBV21-1 is flagged as a pseudogene. The CDR3 has 17 residues.

This chain uses TRBV4-3 with TRBJ1-2, with D possibly matching TRBD1 (5 bases). Trimming removed 0 bases at V and 4 bases at J, with 15 bases between. Germline values: CDR1 LGHNA, CDR2 YSLEER. This CDR3 region has 16 residues. The DNA of the CDR3 is TGCGCCAGCAGCCAAGATGTGACAGCCGGAATCTATGGCTACACCTTC. It is translated as CASSQDVTAGIYGYTF.

The chain couples TRBV6-5 to TRBJ1-5, with D hard to call. Between the trimmed V and J ends, which lost 4 bases and 5 bases, there was a span of 15 bases. Germline V lookup: CDR1 MNHEY, CDR2 SVGAGI. There are 15 residues in the CDR3. The DNA for the CDR3 is TGTGCCAGCAGTTCAGAGGGAGAGGGCTATCAGCCCCAGCATTTT. It encodes CASSSEGEGYQPQHF.

The V call is TRBV27, the J call TRBJ2-1; 10 bases agree with TRBD2. In germline, CDR1 is MNHEY, CDR2 SMNVEV (reference sequence). There are 17 residues in the CDR3. The junction had 18 bases not matched to a gene; V was cut back by 6 bases and J by 10 bases. CDR3 protein: CASSQTKLAGLGVEQFF. For the CDR3, the DNA is TGTGCCAGCAGCCAGACTAAACTAGCGGGACTGGGGGTGGAGCAGTTCTTC.

This chain links TRBV5-6 with TRBJ2-3, with TRBD2 identical over 9 bases. This CDR3 has 16 amino acids. Germline values: CDR1 SGHDT, CDR2 YYEEEE. J lost 4 bases, V lost 1 base, and 7 bases had no gene match. The CDR3 nucleotides read TGTGCCAGCAGCTTGTATAGCGGGAGTCTCCCAGATACGCAGTATTTT. Protein: CASSLYSGSLPDTQYF.

V is TRBV7-2 and J is TRBJ2-4, with 10 bases that match TRBD2. In germline, CDR1 is SGHTA, CDR2 FQGNSA. The CDR3 consists of 14 residues. The V and J ends lost 2 bases and 6 bases, in that order; junction bases with no gene match: 1. The CDR3 reads CASSLPSGGNIQYF. DNA for the CDR3: TGTGCCAGCAGCTTACCTAGCGGGGGAAACATTCAGTACTTC.

This sequence joins TRBV6-5 and TRBJ1-1, with a weak D call TRBD1 (5 bases). V lost 4 bases and J lost 1, with 10 bases in between. Per germline, CDR1 MNHEY and CDR2 SVGAGI. The CDR3 runs 14 residues. The CDR3 sequence: CASSSTGKNTEAFF. The DNA for the CDR3 is TGTGCCAGCAGTTCAACAGGAAAGAACACTGAAGCTTTCTTT.

This clone was detected only once. The chain recombines TRBV7-9 with TRBJ2-7; no firm D call. CDR1 is SEHNR and CDR2 is FQNEAQ in the germline V gene (reference sequence). There are 12 residues in the CDR3. V gave up 2 bases and J gave up 7 bases, with 9 bases separating them. CDR3 DNA sequence: TGTGCCAGCAGCTTAAGTCTGAGGGAGCAGTACTTC. Translating gives CASSLSLREQYF.

The chain combines TRBV7-9 with TRBJ2-7; TRBD2 agrees at 7 bases. The CDR3 extends over 15 amino acids. The germline V gene has CDR1 SEHNR and CDR2 FQNEAQ (reference sequence). The J segment lost 0 bases and the V segment lost 5 bases, leaving 7 bases of the junction unmatched. CDR3 amino acids: CASSGRETNSYEQYF. The CDR3 DNA is TGTGCCAGCAGCGGGAGGGAGACTAACTCCTACGAGCAGTACTTC. The full variable domain, completed using reference TRBV7-9 and TRBJ2-7, is DTGVSQNPRHKITKRGQNVTFRCDPISEHNRLYWYRQTLGQGPEFLTYFQNEAQLEKSRLLSDRFSAERPKGSFSTLEIQRTEQGDSAMYLCASSGRETNSYEQYFGPGTRLTVT.

V usage is TRBV10-2 and J usage is TRBJ1-2; D is uncertain. In germline, CDR1 is WSHSY, CDR2 SAAADI. With 3 bases removed from V and 1 base from J, the gap between germline ends came to 18 bases. This CDR3 spans 17 amino acids. The DNA for the CDR3 is TGCGCCAGCAGTGACCCATGGGTAGGGAGGGTTAACTATGGCTACACCTTC. Its protein is CASSDPWVGRVNYGYTF.

This chain uses TRBV4-2 with TRBJ2-7, with a possible D match to TRBD2 (5 bases). Trimming left V 3 bases short and J 5 bases short, with 14 bases between. The CDR3 runs to 14 residues. Germline CDR1 reads LGHNA; CDR2 reads YNFKEQ. In DNA form, the CDR3 reads TGTGCCAGCAGCCACAACCCAGGAGGAGACGAGCAGTACTTC. Protein sequence: CASSHNPGGDEQYF.

V is TRBV7-9 and J is TRBJ1-4; D not resolved. Deletions cut 5 bases from V and 8 bases from J, with 9 bases between. Per the germline V gene, CDR1 is SEHNR and CDR2 is FQNEAQ (reference sequence). There are 12 residues in the CDR3. In nucleotides, the CDR3 is TGTGCCAGCAGCCGGGTGGAAGAAAAACTGTTTTTT. This sequence encodes CASSRVEEKLFF.

The rearrangement links TRBV19 to TRBJ1-6; no clear D. The V end was cut by 5 bases, the J end by 0 bases, with 8 bases between. CDR1 is LNHDA and CDR2 is SQIVND in the germline V gene (reference sequence). The CDR3 extends over 15 amino acids. CDR3 bases: TGTGCCAGTAGTCCCCGTCCCTCCTATAATTCACCCCTCCACTTT. Amino acids: CASSPRPSYNSPLHF.

The rearrangement joins TRBV7-9 to TRBJ2-1; tentatively, D is TRBD1 (6 bases). The CDR3 has 15 residues. CDR1 and CDR2 from the germline V gene are SEHNR and FQNEAQ (reference sequence). V lost 8 bases, J lost 0 bases, and 14 bases lay in between. The CDR3 sequence is CASPSQGSSYNEQFF. Here the CDR3 DNA reads TGTGCCAGCCCCTCGCAGGGGAGCTCCTACAATGAGCAGTTCTTC.

This clone was observed a single time. The chain is built from TRBV7-9 and TRBJ1-1; 8 nucleotides line up with TRBD1. Losses at the gene ends were 5 bases for V and 5 bases for J; bases not matched to a gene: 4. This CDR3 region has 13 residues. The germline gives CDR1 SEHNR, CDR2 FQNEAQ (reference sequence). DNA of the CDR3: TGTGCCAGCAGCCAAGGACAGGGAACTGAAGCTTTCTTT. Translation: CASSQGQGTEAFF. Full variable domain (outside the CDR3, taken from reference TRBV7-9 and TRBJ1-1): DTGVSQNPRHKITKRGQNVTFRCDPISEHNRLYWYRQTLGQGPEFLTYFQNEAQLEKSRLLSDRFSAERPKGSFSTLEIQRTEQGDSAMYLCASSQGQGTEAFFGQGTRLTVV.

V and J are TRBV29-1 and TRBJ2-7; 10 nucleotides line up with TRBD1. This CDR3 has 14 residues. V was clipped by 0 bases and J by 5 bases; unmatched bases: 4. Germline CDR1 reads SQVTM; CDR2 reads ANQGSEA. CDR3 DNA sequence: TGCAGCGTTGAAGAACGGGACAGGGGCCACGAGCAGTACTTC. Protein: CSVEERDRGHEQYF.

In this sample, this clone turned up a few times. The rearrangement uses TRBV5-6 and TRBJ2-3; D is undetermined. With 0 bases removed from V and 3 bases from J, the gap between germline ends came to 5 bases. From germline, CDR1 is SGHDT and CDR2 YYEEEE. This CDR3 comprises 13 residues. CDR3 sequence: CASSLEQTDTQYF. CDR3 DNA sequence: TGTGCCAGCAGCTTGGAACAAACAGATACGCAGTATTTT.

This clone was picked up a small number of times. One end of the junction is discordant with germline, which a read error may explain. This rearrangement joins TRBV7-9 to TRBJ1-2; 7 nucleotides agree with TRBD1. The CDR3 runs to 13 residues. The V gene's germline CDR1 is SEHNR and CDR2 FQNEAQ (reference sequence). CDR3 sequence (DNA): TGTGCCAGCAGCTTAGCTATGGACAGGTTCGACGCCTTC. Translating it yields CASSLAMDRFDAF.

This clone was seen a single time. This chain joins TRBV6-1 and TRBJ2-7; 7 nucleotides line up with TRBD2. Germline CDR1 reads MNHNS; CDR2 reads SASEGT. The CDR3 runs 15 residues. The V and J ends lost 4 bases and 2 bases, in that order; junction bases with no gene match: 8. The CDR3 DNA reads TGTGCCAGCAGTGTCGCCGGGACTACAACCTACGAGCAGTACTTC. It yields the protein CASSVAGTTTYEQYF.

The V and J genes are TRBV19 and TRBJ2-1; D ambiguous. Trimming removed 3 bases at V and 0 bases at J, with 12 bases between. Germline V gives CDR1 LNHDA, CDR2 SQIVND (reference sequence). The CDR3 contains 16 residues. The CDR3 coding sequence is TGTGCCAGTAGTATCATGAGGAGTGTCTCCTACAATGAGCAGTTCTTC. Translated, it gives CASSIMRSVSYNEQFF.

The J gene is TRBJ1-1, the V gene TRBV9; weak D call: TRBD1 (5 bases). Germline lookup yields CDR1 SGDLS and CDR2 YYNGEE. The V gene lost 0 bases and the J gene lost 10 bases, with 16 bases spanning the gap. The CDR3 has 14 amino acids. CDR3 bases: TGTGCCAGCAGCGTAGATGCTAGGGTAAGGGGAGCTTTCTTT. This sequence encodes CASSVDARVRGAFF. Based on the CDR3 plus reference TRBV9 and TRBJ1-1, the full variable domain is DSGVTQTPKHLITATGQRVTLRCSPRSGDLSVYWYQQSLDQGLQFLIQYYNGEERAKGNILERFSAQQFPDLHSELNLSSLELGDSALYFCASSVDARVRGAFFGQGTRLTVV.

The V gene is TRBV28, the J gene TRBJ1-4; D is unclear. The CDR3 has 14 amino acids. The germline V and J ends were trimmed by 3 bases and 4 bases, with 9 bases remaining between them. Per the germline V gene, CDR1 is MDHEN and CDR2 is SYDVKM. The CDR3 region is CASSLVTNNEKLFF. CDR3 in DNA: TGTGCCAGCAGTTTGGTGACTAATAATGAAAAACTGTTTTTT.

The V gene is TRBV5-1, the J gene TRBJ1-5; D might be TRBD1 (5 bases). V shed 0 bases and J shed 4 bases, with 11 bases lying between them. The CDR3 is 15 amino acids. Per the germline V gene, CDR1 is SGHRS and CDR2 is YFSETQ. The CDR3 protein is CASSLGGGNNQPQHF. DNA for the CDR3: TGCGCCAGCAGCTTGGGGGGGGGAAATAATCAGCCCCAGCATTTT.

This clone was observed a single time. V usage is TRBV27 and J usage is TRBJ2-1; 7 bases line up with TRBD2. Germline CDR1 is MNHEY and CDR2 is SMNVEV (reference sequence). The CDR3 has 17 amino acids. After removal of 2 bases from V and 2 bases from J, the junction contained 9 bases not matched to a gene. The CDR3 nucleotides are TGTGCCAGCAGTTTAGCCCCTCCGGGGGGACCCTACAATGAGCAGTTCTTC. Its protein product is CASSLAPPGGPYNEQFF.

The chain recombines TRBV4-2 with TRBJ1-3; no reliable D call. The CDR3 loop spans 16 amino acids. CDR1 and CDR2 (germline): LGHNA, YNFKEQ. V was pared by 0 bases and J by 0 bases, with 9 bases between. The CDR3 DNA sequence: TGTGCCAGCAGCCAAGAGACATTCCTCTCTGGAAACACCATATATTTT. Amino acid sequence: CASSQETFLSGNTIYF.

V is TRBV7-9 and J is TRBJ2-7, with 7 bases that match TRBD2. J lost 1 base, V lost 4 bases, and 4 bases had no gene match. Per the germline V gene, CDR1 is SEHNR and CDR2 is FQNEAQ (reference sequence). CDR3 size: 14 residues. The CDR3 sequence is CASSSPGLSYEQYF. DNA for the CDR3: TGTGCCAGCAGCTCGCCGGGACTATCCTACGAGCAGTACTTC.